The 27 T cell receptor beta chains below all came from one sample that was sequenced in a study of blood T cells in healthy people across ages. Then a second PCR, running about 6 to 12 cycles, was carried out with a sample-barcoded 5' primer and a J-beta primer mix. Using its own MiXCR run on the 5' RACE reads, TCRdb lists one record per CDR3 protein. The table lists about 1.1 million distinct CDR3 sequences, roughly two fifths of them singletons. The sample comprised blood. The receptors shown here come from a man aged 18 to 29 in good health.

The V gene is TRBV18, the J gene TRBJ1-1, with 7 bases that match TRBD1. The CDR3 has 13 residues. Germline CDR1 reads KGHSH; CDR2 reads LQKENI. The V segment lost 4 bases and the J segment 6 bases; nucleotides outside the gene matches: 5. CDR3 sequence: CASSRGTDAEAFF. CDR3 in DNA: TGTGCCAGCTCACGCGGGACAGATGCTGAAGCTTTCTTT.

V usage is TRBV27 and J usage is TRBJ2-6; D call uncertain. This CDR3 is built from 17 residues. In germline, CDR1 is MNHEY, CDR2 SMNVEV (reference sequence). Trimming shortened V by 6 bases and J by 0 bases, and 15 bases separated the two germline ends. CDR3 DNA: TGTGCCAGCAGCCTAGTCAGTTCTGGCTCTGGGGCCAACGTCCTGACTTTC. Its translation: CASSLVSSGSGANVLTF.

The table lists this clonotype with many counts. CDR3 residues: CSLHGTRDNEQFF. CDR3 DNA: TGCAGCCTTCACGGGACTAGAGACAATGAGCAGTTCTTC. The V call is TRBV29-1, the J call TRBJ2-1; 8 bases map to TRBD2. The CDR3 sequence is 13 residues long. After removal of 8 bases from V and 5 bases from J, the junction contained 8 bases not matched to a gene. CDR1 and CDR2 from the germline V gene are SQVTM and ANQGSEA.

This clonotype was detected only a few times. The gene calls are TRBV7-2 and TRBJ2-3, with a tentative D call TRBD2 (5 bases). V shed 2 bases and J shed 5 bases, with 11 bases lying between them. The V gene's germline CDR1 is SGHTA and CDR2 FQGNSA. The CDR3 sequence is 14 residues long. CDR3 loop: CASSLSRAEDTQYF. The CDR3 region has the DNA TGTGCCAGCAGCTTATCGAGGGCGGAAGATACGCAGTATTTT.

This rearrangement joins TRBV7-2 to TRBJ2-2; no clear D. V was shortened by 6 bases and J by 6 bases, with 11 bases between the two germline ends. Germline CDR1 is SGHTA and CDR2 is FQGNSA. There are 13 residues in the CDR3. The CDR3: CASRPQGAGELFF. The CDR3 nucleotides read TGTGCCAGCAGACCGCAAGGCGCCGGGGAGCTGTTTTTT.

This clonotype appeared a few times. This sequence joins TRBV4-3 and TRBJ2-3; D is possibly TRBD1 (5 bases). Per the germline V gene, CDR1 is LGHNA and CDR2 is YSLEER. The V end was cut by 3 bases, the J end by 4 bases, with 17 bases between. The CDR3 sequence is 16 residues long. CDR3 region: CASSQGPDPRADTQYF. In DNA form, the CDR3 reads TGCGCCAGCAGCCAGGGGCCCGACCCCCGGGCAGATACGCAGTATTTT.

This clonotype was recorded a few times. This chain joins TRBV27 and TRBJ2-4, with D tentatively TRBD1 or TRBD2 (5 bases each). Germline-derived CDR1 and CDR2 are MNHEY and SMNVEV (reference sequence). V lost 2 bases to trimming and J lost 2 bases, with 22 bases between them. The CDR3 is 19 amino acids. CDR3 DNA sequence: TGTGCCAGCAGTTTAGCCCCGCAGGGAGTTCCCCGAACCAAAAACATTCAGTACTTC. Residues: CASSLAPQGVPRTKNIQYF.

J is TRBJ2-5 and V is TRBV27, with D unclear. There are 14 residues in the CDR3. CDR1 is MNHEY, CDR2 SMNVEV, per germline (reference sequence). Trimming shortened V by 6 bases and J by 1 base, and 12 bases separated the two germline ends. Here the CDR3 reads CASRADGFQETQYF. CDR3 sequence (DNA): TGTGCCAGCAGGGCGGACGGATTCCAAGAGACCCAGTACTTC.

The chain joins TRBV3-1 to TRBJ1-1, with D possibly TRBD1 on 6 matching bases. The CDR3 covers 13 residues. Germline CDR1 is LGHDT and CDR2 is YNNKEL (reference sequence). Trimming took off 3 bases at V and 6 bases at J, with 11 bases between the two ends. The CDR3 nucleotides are TGTGCCAGCAGCCATGCCAGGGGATCTGAAGCTTTCTTT. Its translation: CASSHARGSEAFF.

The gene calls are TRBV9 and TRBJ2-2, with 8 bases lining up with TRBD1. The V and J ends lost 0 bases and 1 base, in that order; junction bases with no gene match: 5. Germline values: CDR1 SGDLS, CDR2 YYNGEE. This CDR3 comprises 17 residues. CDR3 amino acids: CASSVERTGMNTGELFF. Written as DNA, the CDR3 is TGTGCCAGCAGCGTAGAGCGGACAGGGATGAACACCGGGGAGCTGTTTTTT.

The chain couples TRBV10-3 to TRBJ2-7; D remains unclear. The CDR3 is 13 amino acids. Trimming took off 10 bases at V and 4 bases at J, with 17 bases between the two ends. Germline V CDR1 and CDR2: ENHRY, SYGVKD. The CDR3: CATLRLDSYEQYF. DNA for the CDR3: TGTGCCACCCTCCGGCTAGACTCATACGAGCAGTACTTC.

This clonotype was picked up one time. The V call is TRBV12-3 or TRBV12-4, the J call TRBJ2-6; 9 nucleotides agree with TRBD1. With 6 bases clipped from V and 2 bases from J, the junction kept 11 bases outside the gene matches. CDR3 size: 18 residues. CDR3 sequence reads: CASSQDRGRVTGANVLTF. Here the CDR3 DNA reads TGTGCCAGCAGCCAGGACAGGGGTCGGGTAACTGGGGCCAACGTCCTGACTTTC.

The CDR3 protein is CASSQSGDHNEQYF. The CDR3 DNA reads TGTGCCAGCAGCCAAAGCGGGGACCACAATGAGCAGTACTTC. This chain connects TRBV11-2 to TRBJ2-7; 7 bases are shared with TRBD2. CDR1 is SGHAT, CDR2 FQNNGV, per germline. The CDR3 runs to 14 residues. J was trimmed by 7 bases and V by 5 bases; bases with no gene match: 11.

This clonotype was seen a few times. CDR3 in amino acids: CSADAENTEAFF. The CDR3 DNA reads TGCAGTGCCGATGCAGAGAACACTGAAGCTTTCTTT. V gene TRBV20-1 combines with J gene TRBJ1-1; D not certain. This CDR3 region has 12 residues. Germline loops: CDR1 DFQATT, CDR2 SNEGSKA (reference sequence). V was clipped by 6 bases and J by 1 base, with 9 bases between them.

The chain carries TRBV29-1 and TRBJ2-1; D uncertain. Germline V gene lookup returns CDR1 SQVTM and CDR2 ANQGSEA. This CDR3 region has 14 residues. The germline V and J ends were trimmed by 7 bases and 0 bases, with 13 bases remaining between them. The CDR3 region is CSGLSDPSYNEQFF. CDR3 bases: TGCAGCGGTCTAAGCGACCCCTCCTACAATGAGCAGTTCTTC.

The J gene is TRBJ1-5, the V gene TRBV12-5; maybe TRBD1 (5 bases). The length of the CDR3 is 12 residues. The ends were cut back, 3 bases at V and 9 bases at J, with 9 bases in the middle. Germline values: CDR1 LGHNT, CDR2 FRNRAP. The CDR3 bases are TGTGCTAGTGGTTTAGGGGAAAGGCCCCAGCATTTT. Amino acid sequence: CASGLGERPQHF.

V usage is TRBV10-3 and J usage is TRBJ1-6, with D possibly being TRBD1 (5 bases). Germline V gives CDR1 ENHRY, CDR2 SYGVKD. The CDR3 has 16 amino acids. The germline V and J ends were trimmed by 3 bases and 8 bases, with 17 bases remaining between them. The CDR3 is CAISDGPGLRDSPLHF. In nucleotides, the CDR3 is TGTGCCATCAGTGACGGTCCAGGGCTGAGAGATTCACCCCTCCACTTT.

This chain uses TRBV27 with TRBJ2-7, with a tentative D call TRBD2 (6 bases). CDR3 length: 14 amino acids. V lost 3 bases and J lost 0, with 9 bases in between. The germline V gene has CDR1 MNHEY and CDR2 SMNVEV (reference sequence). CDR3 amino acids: CASSLTRGSYEQYF. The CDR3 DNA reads TGTGCCAGCAGTTTGACTAGAGGCTCCTACGAGCAGTACTTC.

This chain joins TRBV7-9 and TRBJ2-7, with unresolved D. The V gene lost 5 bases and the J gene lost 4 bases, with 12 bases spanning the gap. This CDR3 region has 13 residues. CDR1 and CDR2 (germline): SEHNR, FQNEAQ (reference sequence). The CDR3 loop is CASSPGSDYEQYF. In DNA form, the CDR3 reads TGTGCCAGCAGCCCCGGTTCGGATTACGAGCAGTACTTC.

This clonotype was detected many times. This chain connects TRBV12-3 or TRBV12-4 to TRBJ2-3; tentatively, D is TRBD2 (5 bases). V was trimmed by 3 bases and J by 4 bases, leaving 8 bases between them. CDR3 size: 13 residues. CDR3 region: CASSFPGADTQYF. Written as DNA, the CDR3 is TGTGCCAGCAGTTTCCCCGGGGCAGATACGCAGTATTTT.

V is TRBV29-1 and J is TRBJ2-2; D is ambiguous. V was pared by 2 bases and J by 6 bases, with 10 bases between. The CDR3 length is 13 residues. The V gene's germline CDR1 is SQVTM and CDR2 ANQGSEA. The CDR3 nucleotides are TGCAGCGTTGAATGGGGAACCCCCGGGGAGCTGTTTTTT. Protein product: CSVEWGTPGELFF.

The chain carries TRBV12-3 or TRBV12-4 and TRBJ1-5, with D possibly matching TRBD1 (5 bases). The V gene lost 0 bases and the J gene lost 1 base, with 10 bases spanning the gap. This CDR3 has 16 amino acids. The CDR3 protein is CASSLAGARSNQPQHF. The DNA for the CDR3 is TGTGCCAGCAGTTTAGCAGGGGCGCGAAGCAATCAGCCCCAGCATTTT.

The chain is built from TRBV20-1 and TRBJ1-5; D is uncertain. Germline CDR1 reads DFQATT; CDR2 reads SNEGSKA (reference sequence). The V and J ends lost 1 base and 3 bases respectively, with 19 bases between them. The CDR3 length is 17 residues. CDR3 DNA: TGCAGTGCTAGAGTTCTTGTAGAGACGAGTAACAATCAGCCCCAGCATTTT. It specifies CSARVLVETSNNQPQHF.

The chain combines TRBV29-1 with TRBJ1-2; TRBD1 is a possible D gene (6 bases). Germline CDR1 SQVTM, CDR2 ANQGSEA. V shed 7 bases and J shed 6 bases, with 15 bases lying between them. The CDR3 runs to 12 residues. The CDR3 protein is CSASDRYNGYTF. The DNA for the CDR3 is TGCAGCGCTTCCGACAGGTATAATGGCTACACCTTC.

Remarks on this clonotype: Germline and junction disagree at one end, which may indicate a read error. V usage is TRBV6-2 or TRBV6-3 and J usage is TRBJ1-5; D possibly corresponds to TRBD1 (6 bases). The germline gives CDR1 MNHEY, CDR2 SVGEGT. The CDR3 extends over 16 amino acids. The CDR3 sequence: CASSYSVRGGNRPQHF. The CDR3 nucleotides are TGTGCCAGCAGTTACTCTGTCAGGGGAGGCAATCGGCCCCAGCATTTT.

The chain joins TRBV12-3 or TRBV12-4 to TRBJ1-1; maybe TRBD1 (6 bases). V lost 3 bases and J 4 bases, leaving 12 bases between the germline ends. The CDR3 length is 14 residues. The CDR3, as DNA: TGTGCCAGCAGTTTCACACAGGGCGGCACTGAAGCTTTCTTT. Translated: CASSFTQGGTEAFF.

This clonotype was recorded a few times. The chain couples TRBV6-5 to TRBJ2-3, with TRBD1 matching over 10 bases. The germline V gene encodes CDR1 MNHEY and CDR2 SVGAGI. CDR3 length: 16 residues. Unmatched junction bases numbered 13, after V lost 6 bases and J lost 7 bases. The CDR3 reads CASRFATGGRSYTQYF. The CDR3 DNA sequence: TGTGCCAGCAGATTCGCGACAGGGGGCCGTTCATATACGCAGTATTTT.